The clone carrying this TCR beta chain showed up just once. The data stem from a study of cytomegalovirus exposure and HLA in healthy donors. The V and J ends lost 4 bases and 6 bases, in that order; junction bases with no gene match: 15. Germline assignment: CDR1 SGHVS and CDR2 FNYEAQ. The CDR3 length is 16 residues. TCRdb keeps only in-frame clones here, not all; method: immunoSEQ multiplex PCR. The sample carries roughly 180,000 clones, about 89% recorded once. This sequence was found in a man aged 25 to 40 in good health and CMV-seropositive. The V and J genes are TRBV7-6 and TRBJ2-7; 7 bases fit TRBD2. Sequenced sample: PBMCs. The CDR3 region has the DNA TGTGCCAGCAGCTCCCCCGGAGCGGGATGGGTCGTCGAGCAGTACTTC. Amino acid sequence: CASSSPGAGWVVEQYF.